This T cell receptor beta chain was recovered during a study of blood T cell repertoires in COVID-19. Method: immunoSEQ multiplex PCR; TCRdb's copy keeps in-frame clones and lacks some. Here the sample spans around 72,000 clones, about 90% being singletons. The V gene's germline CDR1 is SGHAT and CDR2 FQDESV (reference sequence). V was pared by 5 bases and J by 4 bases, with 13 bases between. This CDR3 region has 14 residues. This chain links TRBV11-1 with TRBJ2-3; a weak D match, TRBD1 (6 bases). The sequence was obtained from a human donor with active COVID-19. The donor label of this sample is uncertain. The sequenced sample was peripheral blood. DNA for the CDR3: TGTGCCAGCAGCCCGAACAGGGCCGCAGATACGCAGTATTTT. Translating it yields CASSPNRAADTQYF.